The clone carrying this T cell receptor beta chain has a count of ten or more. The antigen is unknown. The source of the sample is a study of T-cell reconstitution after alpha-beta-depleted transplantation in children. Study-wide findings and caveats: Fresh T-cell production supplied most of the T-cell counts and diversity seen one year after transplant. At day 60, the high TCRbeta diversity found in some patients originated from recipient T cells and thymic progenitors that had survived. Reported findings indicate that, about two months after transplant, alpha-beta T cells came from several hundred expanded clones, which were derived from non-depleted graft cells.

The germline V gene encodes CDR1 SGHAT and CDR2 FQDESV (reference sequence). The CDR3 loop spans 15 amino acids. J was trimmed by 7 bases and V by 2 bases; bases with no gene match: 5. This sample's TCRbeta library carried unique molecular identifier barcodes. TCRdb called the PCR reads again in MiXCR, with one record for every CDR3 protein. Here the sample spans fewer than 250,000 distinct CDR3 sequences, 7.5% to 9.5% being singletons. Sequenced here: PBMCs, mostly from graft donor cells, sampled 180 days after TCRalphabeta/CD19-depleted stem cell transplant. The chain uses TRBV11-1 and TRBJ1-6; 7 bases are shared with TRBD1. This clonotype was obtained from a male patient younger than 18 who had a stem cell transplant for acute lymphoblastic leukemia, so the T cells may come from the graft donor. For the CDR3, the DNA is TGTGCCAGCAGCTTATTTGAGACAGGGAATTCACCCCTCCACTTT. Translating gives CASSLFETGNSPLHF.